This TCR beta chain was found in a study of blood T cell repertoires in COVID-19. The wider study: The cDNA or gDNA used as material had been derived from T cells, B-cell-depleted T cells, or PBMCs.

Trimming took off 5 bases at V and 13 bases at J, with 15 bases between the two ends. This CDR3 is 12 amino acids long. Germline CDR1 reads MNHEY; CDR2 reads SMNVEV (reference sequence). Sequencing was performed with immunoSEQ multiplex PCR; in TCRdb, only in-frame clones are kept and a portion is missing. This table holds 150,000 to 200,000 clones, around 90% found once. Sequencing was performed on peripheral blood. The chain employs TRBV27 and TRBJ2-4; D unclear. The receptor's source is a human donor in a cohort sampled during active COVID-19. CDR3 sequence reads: CASSNLDRVQYF. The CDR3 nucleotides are TGTGCCAGCAGTAACCTCGATCGGGTCCAGTACTTC.